A single sample is the source of the 26 T cell receptor beta chains below, sequenced in a study of blood T cell repertoires in COVID-19. The table came from immunoSEQ multiplex PCR; TCRdb's copy has only in-frame clones and leaves some out. The sample has roughly 200,000 clones, 88% seen once. Sequencing was done on a sample of peripheral blood. Receptors originate from a man aged 18 to 35 with active or convalescent COVID-19.

This chain joins TRBV27 and TRBJ1-5, with unresolved D. The CDR3 runs to 16 residues. V was pared by 1 base and J by 0 bases, with 10 bases between. Germline CDR1 MNHEY, CDR2 SMNVEV (reference sequence). In nucleotides, the CDR3 is TGTGCCAGCAGTTTATGGTCGCAGGTTAGCAATCAGCCCCAGCATTTT. Its translation: CASSLWSQVSNQPQHF.

Concerning this clone: The CDR3 end shows no conserved phenylalanine or tryptophan, and so a read error is likely. It is unclear where the CDR3 begins or ends on the DNA, so no DNA is shown, and the CDR3 is as TCRdb lists it. The V call is TRBV7-9, the J call TRBJ1-1; TRBD1, the D gene given by the table, was not confirmed from the DNA. Per germline, CDR1 SEHNR and CDR2 FQNEAQ (reference sequence). The CDR3 length equals 15 residues, ends included. The CDR3 sequence is CASSRNAFGQGVPLG.

V is TRBV3-1 (or the pseudogene TRBV3-2) and J is TRBJ1-2, with 10 positions matching TRBD1. V trimming: 4 bases; J trimming: 4 bases; junction bases outside the gene matches: 0. Germline-derived CDR1 and CDR2 are LGHDT and YNNKEL (reference sequence). The length of the CDR3 is 13 residues. This CDR3 reads CASSRTGGYGYTF. In DNA, the CDR3 is TGTGCCAGCAGCCGGACAGGGGGCTATGGCTACACCTTC.

V usage is TRBV28 and J usage is TRBJ1-1, with D perhaps TRBD1 (6 bases). Germline V gives CDR1 MDHEN, CDR2 SYDVKM. The V and J ends lost 7 bases and 3 bases respectively, with 15 bases between them. The CDR3 length is 14 residues. Here the CDR3 DNA reads TGTGCCAGCACCTACTCGGACAGCCACACTGAAGCTTTCTTT. It specifies CASTYSDSHTEAFF.

To note about this clone: Other DNA variants within this sample encode the same CDR3. The CDR3 region is CASSLSRGTGELFF. DNA for the CDR3: TGTGCCAGCAGCTTATCTCGAGGCACCGGGGAGCTGTTTTTT. This sequence joins TRBV7-2 and TRBJ2-2; D is undetermined. Trimming took off 2 bases at V and 4 bases at J, with 8 bases between the two ends. The CDR3 covers 14 residues. Germline V CDR1 and CDR2: SGHTA, FQGNSA. Full variable domain (remainder filled in from reference TRBV7-2 and TRBJ2-2): GAGVSQSPSNKVTEKGKDVELRCDPISGHTALYWYRQSLGQGLEFLIYFQGNSAPDKSGLPSDRFSAERTGGSVSTLTIQRTQQEDSAVYLCASSLSRGTGELFFGEGSRLTVL.

The chain recombines TRBV28 with TRBJ2-2; D may be TRBD1 (5 bases). Germline assignment: CDR1 MDHEN and CDR2 SYDVKM. The CDR3 is 14 residues long. V lost 5 bases to trimming and J lost 7 bases, with 14 bases between them. The chain's CDR3 is CASSKTDLDGELFF. As DNA, the CDR3 is TGTGCCAGCAGTAAGACAGATTTAGACGGGGAGCTGTTTTTT.

The chain couples TRBV30 to TRBJ2-1; the D gene is possibly TRBD1 (6 bases). The V gene's germline CDR1 is GTSNPN and CDR2 SVGIG (reference sequence). Trimming removed 2 bases at V and 4 bases at J, with 15 bases between. The CDR3 has 15 residues. The CDR3 protein is CAWSTPRTEYNEQFF. CDR3 sequence (DNA): TGTGCCTGGAGTACGCCCAGGACAGAATACAATGAGCAGTTCTTC.

The gene calls are TRBV5-4 and TRBJ2-4; D is possibly TRBD2 (6 bases). The CDR3 consists of 16 residues. Germline loops: CDR1 SGHNT, CDR2 YYREEE (reference sequence). The V gene lost 3 bases and the J gene lost 7 bases, with 20 bases spanning the gap. In DNA, the CDR3 is TGTGCCAGCAGCTCTGGGGCGGGGCTAGGCGGTAACATTCAGTACTTC. Translating gives CASSSGAGLGGNIQYF. Together with reference TRBV5-4 and TRBJ2-4, the CDR3 gives the full variable domain: ETGVTQSPTHLIKTRGQQVTLRCSSQSGHNTVSWYQQALGQGPQFIFQYYREEENGRGNFPPRFSGLQFPNYSSELNVNALELDDSALYLCASSSGAGLGGNIQYFGAGTRLSVL.

The chain couples TRBV14 to TRBJ1-1; no clear D gene. V lost 8 bases to trimming and J lost 0 bases, with 10 bases between them. Germline lookup yields CDR1 SGHDN and CDR2 FVKESK. The CDR3 length is 13 residues. The CDR3 region has the DNA TGTGCCAGCTTCCACAGATTGAACACTGAAGCTTTCTTT. It specifies CASFHRLNTEAFF.

The gene calls are TRBV6-5 and TRBJ1-6; 7 positions agree with TRBD1. In germline, CDR1 is MNHEY, CDR2 SVGAGI. There are 14 residues in the CDR3. Trimming at V came to 5 bases and at J to 8 bases, leaving 6 bases not matched to a gene. The CDR3 DNA sequence: TGTGCCAGCAGTCTTCGGACAGGTTATTCACCCCTCCACTTT. The encoded protein is CASSLRTGYSPLHF.

The count of this clone is one. The chain is built from TRBV25-1 and TRBJ2-7; 9 bases agree with TRBD1. Per germline, CDR1 MGHDK and CDR2 SYGVNS. The junction had 6 bases not matched to a gene; V was cut back by 9 bases and J by 0 bases. The CDR3 has 14 residues. CDR3 coding DNA: TGTGCCAGTGGGACAGGGTCTGCCTCCTACGAGCAGTACTTC. Translated: CASGTGSASYEQYF.

This chain uses TRBV5-1 with TRBJ1-1; D is uncertain. Germline loops: CDR1 SGHRS, CDR2 YFSETQ. V was clipped by 4 bases and J by 1 base, with 14 bases between them. The CDR3 has 15 amino acids. The CDR3 nucleotides are TGCGCCAGCAGCCCGCAACAAGTGGCGAACACTGAAGCTTTCTTT. This gives the protein CASSPQQVANTEAFF.

This clone was picked up one time. V is TRBV28 and J is TRBJ1-1, with 9 positions matching TRBD1. Trimming cost V 5 bases and J 1 base; bases outside gene matches: 8. The CDR3 spans 16 residues. CDR1 and CDR2 from the germline V gene are MDHEN and SYDVKM. CDR3 coding DNA: TGTGCCAGCAGTCCTGGACAGGGGCAAGGGAACACTGAAGCTTTCTTT. It encodes CASSPGQGQGNTEAFF.

The chain couples TRBV27 to TRBJ2-3; 12 nucleotides match TRBD2. The V gene's germline CDR1 is MNHEY and CDR2 SMNVEV (reference sequence). The junction had 6 bases not matched to a gene; V was cut back by 2 bases and J by 3 bases. This CDR3 is built from 17 residues. CDR3 DNA: TGTGCCAGCAGTTTAGGACTAGCGGGACTCCGGACAGATACGCAGTATTTT. Amino acid sequence: CASSLGLAGLRTDTQYF.

The chain couples TRBV6-5 to TRBJ1-2; 8 bases are a match to TRBD1. Trimming took 6 bases from V and 8 from J; bases not matched to a gene: 8. The CDR3 runs to 13 residues. In germline, CDR1 is MNHEY, CDR2 SVGAGI. The CDR3, as DNA: TGTGCCAGCAGCCGAGGACAGGGTGGGGGCTACACCTTC. This sequence encodes CASSRGQGGGYTF.

J is TRBJ1-1 and V is TRBV20-1; tentatively, D is TRBD1 (5 bases). There are 10 residues in the CDR3. V was trimmed by 5 bases and J by 6 bases, leaving 7 bases between them. CDR1 DFQATT and CDR2 SNEGSKA come from the germline V gene (reference sequence). CDR3 coding DNA: TGCAGTGCTGGGGGGTCTGAAGCTTTCTTT. This sequence encodes CSAGGSEAFF.

V and J are TRBV5-1 and TRBJ2-7; 10 bases match TRBD2. Germline CDR1 SGHRS, CDR2 YFSETQ. V trimming: 0 bases; J trimming: 5 bases; junction bases outside the gene matches: 5. The CDR3 runs 15 residues. The CDR3 DNA follows: TGCGCCAGCAGCTTGGACGTAGCGGGAGGAAACGAGCAGTACTTC. This translates into CASSLDVAGGNEQYF.

The V gene is TRBV18, the J gene TRBJ1-1, with 10 positions matching TRBD1. Germline V CDR1 and CDR2: KGHSH, LQKENI. J was trimmed by 3 bases and V by 1 base; bases with no gene match: 2. The CDR3 spans 15 residues. The CDR3 DNA sequence: TGTGCCAGCTCACCACTTGGACAGGGGGACACTGAAGCTTTCTTT. Residues: CASSPLGQGDTEAFF.

The chain has TRBV30 and TRBJ2-5; 9 bases are shared with TRBD1. The trim removed 5 bases at V and 4 bases at J, leaving 2 bases unmatched. The CDR3 sequence is 12 residues long. CDR1 and CDR2 from the germline V gene are GTSNPN and SVGIG (reference sequence). This CDR3 is CAWEQGAETQYF. CDR3 nucleotides: TGTGCCTGGGAACAGGGGGCAGAGACCCAGTACTTC.

This clone was seen only once. This chain links TRBV14 with TRBJ2-7; 7 bases are shared with TRBD1. The CDR3 length is 15 residues. V shed 4 bases, J shed 3 bases, and the junction held 9 bases outside the gene matches. Germline V gives CDR1 SGHDN, CDR2 FVKESK. CDR3 bases: TGTGCCAGCAGCCCAATAGGGACAGCAAGCTACGAGCAGTACTTC. Translating gives CASSPIGTASYEQYF. The entire variable domain, with the rest obtained from reference TRBV14 and TRBJ2-7, is as follows: EAGVTQFPSHSVIEKGQTVTLRCDPISGHDNLYWYRRVMGKEIKFLLHFVKESKQDESGMPNNRFLAERTGGTYSTLKVQPAELEDSGVYFCASSPIGTASYEQYFGPGTRLTVT.

This chain joins TRBV18 and TRBJ2-1; D perhaps matches TRBD2 (5 bases). This CDR3 has 14 residues. Germline CDR1 is KGHSH and CDR2 is LQKENI. V shed 3 bases and J shed 9 bases, with 15 bases lying between them. CDR3 nucleotides: TGTGCCAGCTCACCGGGTACCCAAGAGGGTGAGCAGTTCTTC. Protein: CASSPGTQEGEQFF.

On this clone: Other DNA variants within this sample encode the same CDR3. The genes are TRBV28 and TRBJ1-5; D not resolved. The CDR3 has 12 residues. CDR1 is MDHEN, CDR2 SYDVKM, per germline. V was trimmed by 6 bases and J by 3 bases, leaving 6 bases between them. Here the CDR3 DNA reads TGTGCCAGCAGCCTTCTCAATCAGCCCCAGCATTTT. It is translated as CASSLLNQPQHF. The variable domain in full, completed from reference TRBV28 and TRBJ1-5, reads DVKVTQSSRYLVKRTGEKVFLECVQDMDHENMFWYRQDPGLGLRLIYFSYDVKMKEKGDIPEGYSVSREKKERFSLILESASTNQTSMYLCASSLLNQPQHFGDGTRLSIL.

The chain employs TRBV10-3 and TRBJ1-1; D not resolved. The V gene lost 11 bases and the J gene lost 3 bases, with 13 bases spanning the gap. This CDR3 is built from 12 residues. The germline gives CDR1 ENHRY, CDR2 SYGVKD. The CDR3 DNA is TGTGCCGCTGACAATGGGTACACTGAAGCTTTCTTT. This translates into CAADNGYTEAFF.

A single count supports this clone. The genes are TRBV15 and TRBJ2-1, with D maybe TRBD2 (5 bases). Germline V gene lookup returns CDR1 LNHNV and CDR2 YYDKDF (reference sequence). With 2 bases removed from V and 0 bases from J, the gap between germline ends came to 14 bases. This CDR3 region has 17 residues. CDR3 loop: CATSRHRLPGSYNEQFF. The CDR3 coding sequence is TGTGCCACCAGCAGACACAGACTACCCGGCTCCTACAATGAGCAGTTCTTC.

The chain uses TRBV30 and TRBJ1-5; no definite D call. Trimming took 0 bases from V and 7 from J, leaving 13 bases between them. The CDR3 has 14 residues. Germline loops: CDR1 GTSNPN, CDR2 SVGIG (reference sequence). The CDR3 bases are TGTGCCTGGAGTGTACTATCCGGTCAGCAGCCCCAGCATTTT. It translates to CAWSVLSGQQPQHF.

This chain joins TRBV3-1 (or the pseudogene TRBV3-2) and TRBJ2-1, with 7 nucleotides matching TRBD2. In germline, CDR1 is LGHDT, CDR2 YNNKEL (reference sequence). The V and J ends lost 0 bases and 5 bases, in that order; junction bases with no gene match: 10. This CDR3 contains 17 residues. The CDR3 DNA sequence: TGTGCCAGCAGCCAAGATCTTGCCGGGGGGAGAAACAATGAGCAGTTCTTC. The encoded protein is CASSQDLAGGRNNEQFF.